These 24 T cell receptor beta chains were all obtained from the same sample, sequenced in a study of a mutant IDH1 vaccine in newly diagnosed glioma. Their recognized antigens are unknown. As for time point: week 35, safety follow-up. Each dose of the vaccine consisted of 300 ug of mutant IDH1 20-mer peptide, with topical imiquimod. Measured with immunoSEQ multiplex PCR; TCRdb has only the in-frame clones, and not every one. This sample has about 69,000 clones, with around nine tenths found just once. The specimen comprised PBMCs, sampled from a glioma patient whose treatment included an IDH1 peptide vaccine. Receptors originate from a man aged 25-45 years with glioma.

The chain joins TRBV4-2 to TRBJ2-4; D is perhaps TRBD1 or TRBD2 (6 bases each). V shed 2 bases and J shed 7 bases, with 15 bases lying between them. Germline V gives CDR1 LGHNA, CDR2 YNFKEQ. This CDR3 is 15 amino acids long. CDR3 region: CASSQNTGSGNIQYF. CDR3 bases: TGTGCCAGCAGCCAAAATACAGGGAGCGGGAACATTCAGTACTTC.

The CDR3 nucleotides read TGTGCCAGCAGTTTCTGGCAGGGGGAGGGCGAGCAGTTCTTC. Protein product: CASSFWQGEGEQFF. The chain links TRBV28 to TRBJ2-1; D is possibly TRBD1 or TRBD2 (7 bases each). The CDR3 covers 14 residues. Germline values: CDR1 MDHEN, CDR2 SYDVKM. Between the trimmed V and J ends, which lost 3 bases and 10 bases, there was a span of 16 bases.

This clone was counted once. The chain joins TRBV2 to TRBJ1-2, with D possibly TRBD1 on 6 matching bases. In germline, CDR1 is SNHLY, CDR2 FYNNEI. The CDR3 sequence is 12 residues long. V dropped 9 bases and J dropped 8 bases, with 16 bases sitting between them. CDR3 loop: CARRGQLRGYTF. In DNA, the CDR3 is TGTGCCAGGCGTGGACAGCTTCGGGGCTACACCTTC. Filled out from reference TRBV2 and TRBJ1-2, the complete variable domain reads EPEVTQTPSHQVTQMGQEVILRCVPISNHLYFYWYRQILGQKVEFLVSFYNNEISEKSEIFDDQFSVERPDGSNFTLKIRSTKLEDSAMYFCARRGQLRGYTFGSGTRLTVV.

This chain's CDR3 is CASNGYPTGGRYGYTF. The CDR3 DNA is TGTGCCAGCAACGGTTACCCCACAGGGGGCCGCTATGGCTACACCTTC. The chain carries TRBV2 and TRBJ1-2; 9 nucleotides line up with TRBD1. CDR3 size: 16 residues. The J segment lost 4 bases and the V segment lost 7 bases, leaving 13 bases of the junction unmatched. Germline V lookup: CDR1 SNHLY, CDR2 FYNNEI.

The chain is built from TRBV6-1 and TRBJ1-1; D gene uncertain. The CDR3 extends over 14 amino acids. The germline CDR1 and CDR2 sequences are MNHNS and SASEGT. Trimming cost V 6 bases and J 2 bases, with 13 bases left between them. CDR3 in DNA: TGTGCCAGCAGCTTTACAGAAAGAAACACTGAAGCTTTCTTT. Amino acid sequence: CASSFTERNTEAFF.

V usage is TRBV10-1 and J usage is TRBJ1-1, with 7 nucleotides matching TRBD1. Germline V gene data show CDR1 as WNHNN and CDR2 as SYGVQD (reference sequence). V dropped 3 bases and J dropped 0; count of bases not matched to a gene: 7. The CDR3 is made up of 16 amino acids. CDR3 nucleotide sequence: TGCGCCAGCAGTGAAGAGACAGGGACCCTGAACACTGAAGCTTTCTTT. Translating gives CASSEETGTLNTEAFF.

J is TRBJ2-7 and V is TRBV2, with 9 bases fitting TRBD1. This CDR3 has 14 residues. V lost 5 bases to trimming and J lost 5 bases; unmatched junction nucleotides: 7. Germline V CDR1 and CDR2: SNHLY, FYNNEI. CDR3 in DNA: TGTGCCAGCAGTCTGGACAGGGGCGAACACGAGCAGTACTTC. As protein: CASSLDRGEHEQYF. The full variable domain, with the rest looked up from reference TRBV2 and TRBJ2-7, is EPEVTQTPSHQVTQMGQEVILRCVPISNHLYFYWYRQILGQKVEFLVSFYNNEISEKSEIFDDQFSVERPDGSNFTLKIRSTKLEDSAMYFCASSLDRGEHEQYFGPGTRLTVT.

Note on this clone: Compared with germline, one end of the junction differs, possibly owing to a read error. This chain uses TRBV14 with TRBJ1-2; D is ambiguous. CDR3 length equals 13 residues. CDR1 is SGHDN, CDR2 FVKESK, per germline. DNA for the CDR3: TGTGCCAGCAGCAAAGACGGAGTGTATGGCTACACCTTC. Its protein is CASSKDGVYGYTF.

The CDR3 DNA sequence: TGTGCCAGCAGCCGCGGGACCGCCCAGCCAAATCAGCCCCAGCATTTT. Protein sequence: CASSRGTAQPNQPQHF. The chain is built from TRBV7-9 and TRBJ1-5, with D perhaps matching TRBD1 (5 bases). CDR3 length: 16 amino acids. Germline V gene sequence: CDR1 SEHNR, CDR2 FQNEAQ (reference sequence). The V and J ends lost 5 bases and 4 bases respectively, with 18 bases between them.

V gene TRBV15 combines with J gene TRBJ2-7; 11 positions agree with TRBD1. CDR3 size: 16 residues. The V and J ends lost 2 bases and 6 bases, in that order; junction bases with no gene match: 9. From germline, CDR1 is LNHNV and CDR2 YYDKDF (reference sequence). The DNA for the CDR3 is TGTGCCACCAGCAGATCCTTAGGACAGGGGGCTGGCGAGCAGTACTTC. Amino acid sequence: CATSRSLGQGAGEQYF.

V gene TRBV29-1 combines with J gene TRBJ2-3; 9 nucleotides align to TRBD1. This CDR3 region has 14 residues. The J segment lost 3 bases and the V segment lost 5 bases, leaving 6 bases of the junction unmatched. Germline V lookup: CDR1 SQVTM, CDR2 ANQGSEA. CDR3 amino acids: CSVPDRGETDTQYF. The CDR3 nucleotides are TGCAGCGTTCCGGACAGGGGAGAGACAGATACGCAGTATTTT.

CDR3 DNA sequence: TGTGCCAGCAGCGCATATACCAGCTCCTACAATGAGCAGTTCTTC. Translated, it gives CASSAYTSSYNEQFF. The chain couples TRBV9 to TRBJ2-1; the D is unclear. This CDR3 spans 15 amino acids. V dropped 3 bases and J dropped 0 bases, with 10 bases sitting between them. The germline V gene encodes CDR1 SGDLS and CDR2 YYNGEE.

The V call is TRBV4-2, the J call TRBJ1-2, with 10 positions matching TRBD1. Losses at the gene ends were 0 bases for V and 4 bases for J; bases not matched to a gene: 5. Germline V gene data show CDR1 as LGHNA and CDR2 as YNFKEQ. The CDR3 has 16 residues. In DNA form, the CDR3 reads TGTGCCAGCAGCCAAGAGGGACAGGGGAGTTTCTATGGCTACACCTTC. Translated: CASSQEGQGSFYGYTF.

The DNA of the CDR3 is TGTGCCAGCAGCTTAGCCCGACAGGGGATTAGCTATGGCTACACCTTC. Protein product: CASSLARQGISYGYTF. The rearrangement links TRBV7-9 to TRBJ1-2; 8 bases fit TRBD1. Germline CDR1 reads SEHNR; CDR2 reads FQNEAQ (reference sequence). The CDR3 is made up of 16 amino acids. V was pared by 0 bases and J by 4 bases, with 7 bases of the junction left unmatched.

The V call is TRBV7-2, the J call TRBJ2-2; TRBD1 is a possible D gene (8 bases). This CDR3 spans 16 amino acids. The germline V gene encodes CDR1 SGHTA and CDR2 FQGNSA. V was trimmed by 4 bases and J by 1 base, leaving 13 bases between them. The CDR3: CASSSQGGMNTGELFF. CDR3 bases: TGTGCCAGCAGCTCACAGGGGGGGATGAACACCGGGGAGCTGTTTTTT.

This chain connects TRBV5-1 to TRBJ1-1, with TRBD1 identical over 7 bases. V shed 3 bases and J 4 bases; nucleotides not matched to a gene: 6. Germline V gene lookup returns CDR1 SGHRS and CDR2 YFSETQ. The CDR3 covers 14 residues. The CDR3 DNA reads TGCGCCAGCAGCTACAGGGGATATCGCACTGAAGCTTTCTTT. This encodes CASSYRGYRTEAFF.

The V and J genes are TRBV6-1 and TRBJ2-3, with D possibly matching TRBD2 (5 bases). V was pared by 6 bases and J by 8 bases, with 15 bases between. Germline V gene sequence: CDR1 MNHNS, CDR2 SASEGT. The CDR3 contains 13 residues. For the CDR3, the DNA is TGTGCCAGCAGCGGTCCGACTATGGGTACGCAGTATTTT. Translation gives CASSGPTMGTQYF.

This clone was observed a handful of times. The chain couples TRBV5-4 to TRBJ2-1; 10 bases agree with TRBD2. The length of the CDR3 is 17 residues. After removal of 0 bases from V and 8 bases from J, the junction contained 11 bases not matched to a gene. Germline V gene data show CDR1 as SGHNT and CDR2 as YYREEE (reference sequence). The CDR3 protein is CASSLARASGGLDEQFF. For the CDR3, the DNA is TGTGCCAGCAGCTTGGCGAGGGCTAGCGGGGGCCTGGATGAGCAGTTCTTC.

This chain connects TRBV7-9 to TRBJ1-5; 9 bases fit TRBD1. The V gene end was trimmed by 4 bases and the J gene end by 4 bases; junction bases not matched to a gene: 8. Germline lookup yields CDR1 SEHNR and CDR2 FQNEAQ (reference sequence). There are 16 residues in the CDR3. The DNA of the CDR3 is TGTGCCAGCAGCTCATACAGGGGGCCGGGGAATCAGCCCCAGCATTTT. It yields the protein CASSSYRGPGNQPQHF.

The V and J genes are TRBV7-9 and TRBJ2-1; TRBD1 matches at 8 bases. Germline CDR1 is SEHNR and CDR2 is FQNEAQ (reference sequence). The CDR3 spans 15 residues. V was clipped by 5 bases and J by 4 bases; unmatched bases: 7. The DNA for the CDR3 is TGTGCCAGCAGCGCCGGGACAGGCCCATACAATGAGCAGTTCTTC. Amino acids: CASSAGTGPYNEQFF.

The chain links TRBV27 to TRBJ2-7; 10 bases fit TRBD1. Germline CDR1 MNHEY, CDR2 SMNVEV (reference sequence). The CDR3 length is 14 residues. The junction had 9 bases not matched to a gene; V was cut back by 6 bases and J by 7 bases. This chain's CDR3 is CASRPRQGAGEQYF. CDR3 coding DNA: TGTGCCAGCAGACCTAGACAGGGGGCGGGGGAGCAGTACTTC.

This clone was detected once. The V and J genes are TRBV2 and TRBJ1-2; no reliable D call. Germline V gene sequence: CDR1 SNHLY, CDR2 FYNNEI. The CDR3 has 15 amino acids. V lost 2 bases, J lost 4 bases, and 14 bases lay in between. The CDR3 DNA is TGTGCCAGCAGTGAAATCGGTCCCAAACTCTATGGCTACACCTTC. Encoded protein: CASSEIGPKLYGYTF.

V gene TRBV10-2 combines with J gene TRBJ1-5, with TRBD1 identical over 9 bases. V dropped 3 bases and J dropped 5; count of bases not matched to a gene: 5. CDR1 is WSHSY, CDR2 SAAADI, per germline. CDR3 length: 15 residues. CDR3 bases: TGCGCCAGCAGTGACGGGACAGGGAGCCATCAGCCCCAGCATTTT. Translating it yields CASSDGTGSHQPQHF.

The chain joins TRBV29-1 to TRBJ2-5, with D uncertain. This CDR3 has 13 amino acids. Trimming removed 6 bases from V and 2 bases from J, with 13 bases in between. CDR1 is SQVTM, CDR2 ANQGSEA, per germline. CDR3 sequence reads: CSVGFVRQETQYF. CDR3 sequence (DNA): TGCAGCGTCGGCTTTGTTAGGCAAGAGACCCAGTACTTC.